This T cell receptor beta chain emerged from a study of neoadjuvant anti-PD-1 for oral cavity cancer. As for the study in general: Patients without progression got a fourth dose around day 43.

Germline CDR1 WSHSY, CDR2 SAAADI. The germline V and J ends were trimmed by 6 bases and 6 bases, with 15 bases remaining between them. There are 13 residues in the CDR3. Most PBMC samples had approximately 500 ng input DNA in six replicates. Using immunoSEQ multiplex PCR, the repertoire was profiled, and TCRdb retains in-frame clones only, with some absent. The sample contains several thousand clones, around 70% of which appear only once. The clonotype comes from a person between 40 and 85 years old with oral cavity squamous cell carcinoma. Source: PBMCs, taken before nivolumab (anti-PD-1) treatment. The chain recombines TRBV10-2 with TRBJ2-7, with a possible D match to TRBD2 (5 bases). Here the CDR3 reads CASSPGFLSEQYF. DNA for the CDR3: TGCGCCAGCAGCCCGGGGTTCCTAAGCGAGCAGTACTTC.